This T cell receptor beta chain was obtained from a study of CD8 T cells in Susac syndrome. Reverse transcription of 0.5 to 1 ug RNA was performed with random hexamers. Amplification of TCR beta CDR3 by immunoSEQ multiplex PCR spanned 54 Vbeta and 13 Jbeta. TCRdb recomputed calls from the immunoSEQ multiplex PCR reads with MiXCR, one row per CDR3 protein. In the table there are fewer than 150,000 distinct CDR3 sequences, around 94% of which are singletons. CDR1 and CDR2 from the germline V gene are DFQATT and SNEGSKA (reference sequence). V was pared by 3 bases and J by 5 bases, with 10 bases of the junction left unmatched. This CDR3 region has 16 residues. In blood CD8+ and CD4+ T cells, TCR beta underwent sequencing. Healthy donors served as age- and sex-matched controls.

Sequenced material: CD8+ T cells from PBMCs. The genes are TRBV20-1 and TRBJ2-1; 10 bases fit TRBD2. The sequence came from a human donor in good health. DNA of the CDR3: TGCAGTGCTAGTTTATGGCTAGCGGGAGTTAACAATGAGCAGTTCTTC. Its protein product is CSASLWLAGVNNEQFF.